Below, 12 T cell receptor beta chains from the same sample are listed, as sequenced in a study of blood T cells in healthy people across ages. A J-beta primer mix and a sample-barcoded 5' primer were used in a second PCR of roughly 6 to 11 cycles. TCRdb re-called the 5' RACE reads with MiXCR, one entry per CDR3 protein. The data hold roughly 2 million distinct CDR3 sequences, with approximately 50% observed a single time. The sequenced material came from blood. Receptor source: a woman aged 40 to 49 in good health.

The sample holds one count of this clonotype. The V call is TRBV11-3, the J call TRBJ2-5; tentatively, D is TRBD1 (6 bases). TRBJ2-7 explains the end of the DNA better; the J call may be wrong. The CDR3 is 13 residues long. Germline CDR1 and CDR2: SGHNT and YENEEA. In DNA form, the CDR3 reads TGTGCCAGCAGCTCCGGGGACAACTACGAGCAGTACTTC. This codes for CASSSGDNYEQYF.

V usage is TRBV5-1 and J usage is TRBJ2-2; the match to TRBD1 covers 8 bases. CDR3 length equals 17 residues. J gave up 3 bases and V 2 bases, and 9 bases lay outside the gene matches. Germline CDR1 and CDR2: SGHRS and YFSETQ. Written as DNA, the CDR3 is TGCGCCAGCAGCTTCACAGTCCAGGGGGCGGACACCGGGGAGCTGTTTTTT. Amino acids: CASSFTVQGADTGELFF.

The rearrangement joins TRBV20-1 to TRBJ2-5, with TRBD2 matching 10 bases. CDR1 and CDR2 (germline): DFQATT, SNEGSKA (reference sequence). CDR3 length: 16 amino acids. The ends lost 5 bases at V and 5 bases at J; junction bases unmatched: 14. The CDR3 is CSAERAGGKILETQYF. In DNA, the CDR3 is TGCAGTGCTGAACGAGCGGGGGGGAAGATATTGGAGACCCAGTACTTC.

This clonotype appeared a single time. At one end, the junction sequence differs from germline, possibly due to a read error. The chain carries TRBV7-2 and TRBJ2-5; 10 bases map to TRBD2. The CDR3 contains 17 residues. Germline CDR1 and CDR2: SGHTA and FQGNSA. This chain's CDR3 is CASSLLTAGGYQATQYF. As DNA, the CDR3 is TGTGCCAGCAGCTTGCTTACAGCGGGGGGGTACCAAGCGACCCAGTACTTC.

The J gene is TRBJ2-1, the V gene TRBV7-8; 11 positions agree with TRBD2. Germline CDR1 is SGHVS and CDR2 is FQNEAQ. This CDR3 is built from 16 residues. With 1 base clipped from V and 7 bases from J, the junction kept 6 bases outside the gene matches. CDR3 protein: CASSLVSGGAGNEQFF. The CDR3 DNA reads TGTGCCAGCAGCTTAGTTAGCGGGGGGGCCGGGAATGAGCAGTTCTTC.

In its sample, this clonotype was seen once. A read error may account for a junction end that differs from germline. The V gene is TRBV28, the J gene TRBJ2-6; perhaps D is TRBD1 or TRBD2 (5 bases each). The CDR3 has 17 amino acids. Per the germline V gene, CDR1 is MDHEN and CDR2 is SYDVKM. CDR3 sequence (DNA): TGTGCCAGCAGTTTATCTCGGGGAAAATCTGGGGCCAACGTCCCGACTTTC. Translated, it gives CASSLSRGKSGANVPTF.

The chain uses TRBV6-1 and TRBJ1-2, with D tentatively TRBD1 (5 bases). The germline V gene encodes CDR1 MNHNS and CDR2 SASEGT. CDR3 size: 12 residues. Deletions cut 1 base from V and 6 bases from J, with 6 bases between. CDR3 bases: TGTGCCAGCAGTGAAGGACAGCATGGCTACACCTTC. Translating gives CASSEGQHGYTF.

The chain carries TRBV7-2 and TRBJ2-3, with D possibly matching TRBD1 (5 bases). Looked up from germline, CDR1 is SGHTA and CDR2 is FQGNSA. V shed 1 base and J shed 2 bases, with 10 bases lying between them. There are 15 residues in the CDR3. In nucleotides, the CDR3 is TGTGCCAGCAGCTTAGTAGGGGCCCCCACAGATACGCAGTATTTT. Its translation: CASSLVGAPTDTQYF.

This clonotype turned up a few times. The CDR3 DNA reads TGTGCCAGCAGCCCGCAAGTGGGGCTAGCGGGGTACAATGAGCAGTTCTTC. Its protein is CASSPQVGLAGYNEQFF. The chain has TRBV14 and TRBJ2-1; 9 bases map to TRBD2. The germline V gene has CDR1 SGHDN and CDR2 FVKESK. V was clipped by 4 bases and J by 4 bases; unmatched bases: 11. The CDR3 has 17 amino acids.

This clonotype was detected only a few times. The rearrangement links TRBV7-3 to TRBJ2-6, with 11 bases matching TRBD1. V gave up 5 bases and J gave up 0 bases; unmatched junction bases: 9. In germline, CDR1 is SGHTA, CDR2 FQGTGA. The CDR3 consists of 19 residues. The CDR3 sequence: CASSLNLDRGPSGANVLTF. The CDR3 DNA is TGTGCCAGCAGCCTAAACCTGGACAGGGGGCCCTCTGGGGCCAACGTCCTGACTTTC. Full variable domain (missing parts from reference TRBV7-3 and TRBJ2-6): GAGVSQTPSNKVTEKGKYVELRCDPISGHTALYWYRQSLGQGPEFLIYFQGTGAADDSGLPNDRFFAVRPEGSVSTLKIQRTERGDSAVYLCASSLNLDRGPSGANVLTFGAGSRLTVL.

This clonotype was counted between two and nine times. This chain joins TRBV11-3 and TRBJ2-3; TRBD2 agrees at 11 bases. The CDR3 spans 17 residues. Germline CDR1 and CDR2: SGHNT and YENEEA. Losses at the gene ends were 4 bases for V and 7 bases for J; bases not matched to a gene: 13. CDR3 nucleotides: TGTGCCAGCAGCTCTAGCGGGGGGCCAGGTGGTTCTCATACGCAGTATTTT. Translating it yields CASSSSGGPGGSHTQYF.

This chain links TRBV12-3 or TRBV12-4 with TRBJ2-1, with 7 bases fitting TRBD2. The CDR3 loop spans 16 amino acids. After removal of 6 bases from V and 6 bases from J, the junction contained 14 bases not matched to a gene. This CDR3 reads CASSPLERGLSNEQFF. CDR3 DNA: TGTGCCAGCAGCCCGCTTGAGCGGGGTCTGAGCAATGAGCAGTTCTTC.